This T cell receptor beta chain was captured in a study of technical replicates of blood from a few donors. The table came from immunoSEQ multiplex PCR; TCRdb's copy has only in-frame clones and leaves some out. The repertoire holds about 100,000 clones, with over 90% as singletons. Per germline, CDR1 MDHEN and CDR2 SYDVKM. This CDR3 is built from 13 residues. Trimming took 7 bases from V and 4 from J, leaving 13 bases between them. The TCR comes from a human donor in good health. Sequencing was done on a sample of T cells isolated from PBMCs. V gene TRBV28 combines with J gene TRBJ1-1, with D hard to call. The CDR3 DNA reads TGTGCCAGCACGCGGAGGATGAGCACTGAAGCTTTCTTT. Its protein is CASTRRMSTEAFF.